This T cell receptor beta chain was captured in a study of blood T cell repertoires in COVID-19. In the study overall: Acute and convalescent COVID-19 samples came from the United States, Italy and Spain. The cDNA or gDNA used as material had been derived from T cells, B-cell-depleted T cells, or PBMCs.

Germline CDR1 SGHKS, CDR2 YYEKEE (reference sequence). The germline V and J ends were trimmed by 6 bases and 0 bases, with 12 bases remaining between them. The CDR3 totals 14 residues. Source study methods: Estimation of nucleated cell counts relied on the amplification of reference gene primers. Using immunoSEQ multiplex PCR, the repertoire was profiled, and TCRdb retains in-frame clones only, with some absent. The V and J calls and clone size are taken from that table; D and trimming were inferred from the DNA. The sample lists under 300,000 clones, over 80% seen once, with 1.5% to 1.7% in the top ten.

The receptor's source is a woman in her 40s who had recovered from COVID-19. The source material was peripheral blood. The chain joins TRBV5-5 to TRBJ1-1, with D perhaps TRBD1 (5 bases). CDR3 residues: CASKNAGMNTEAFF. The CDR3 DNA follows: TGTGCCAGCAAAAATGCAGGGATGAACACTGAAGCTTTCTTT.